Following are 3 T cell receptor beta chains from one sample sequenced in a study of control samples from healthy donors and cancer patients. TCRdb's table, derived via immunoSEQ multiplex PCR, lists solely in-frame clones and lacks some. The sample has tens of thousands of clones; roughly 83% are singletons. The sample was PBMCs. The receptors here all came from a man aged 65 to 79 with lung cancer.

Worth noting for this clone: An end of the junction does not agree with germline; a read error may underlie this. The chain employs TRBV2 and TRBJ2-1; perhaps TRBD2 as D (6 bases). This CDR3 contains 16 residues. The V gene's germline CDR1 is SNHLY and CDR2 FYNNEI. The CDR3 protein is CASREDGGVAYNEQFF. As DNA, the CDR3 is TGTGCCAGCAGGGAAGACGGGGGTGTGGCCTACAATGAGCAGTTCTTC.

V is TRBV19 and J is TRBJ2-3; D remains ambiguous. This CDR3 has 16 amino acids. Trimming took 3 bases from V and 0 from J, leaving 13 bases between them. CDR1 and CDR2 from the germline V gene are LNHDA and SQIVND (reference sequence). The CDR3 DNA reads TGTGCCAGTAGTATTAGTCAGGTCTTTAGCACAGATACGCAGTATTTT. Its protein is CASSISQVFSTDTQYF.

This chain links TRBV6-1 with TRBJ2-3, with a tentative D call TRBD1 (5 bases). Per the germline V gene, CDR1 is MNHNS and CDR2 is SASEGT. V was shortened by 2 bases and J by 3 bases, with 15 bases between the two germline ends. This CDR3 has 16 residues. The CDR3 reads CASSETGQVETDTQYF. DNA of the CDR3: TGTGCCAGCAGTGAAACAGGTCAGGTGGAGACAGATACGCAGTATTTT.